This T cell receptor (beta chain) comes out of a study of beta chain features in type 1 diabetes. As for the study in general: In age, gender and cell yields, patients were similar to healthy donors. All samples yielded around 98 million examined sorted cells.

Purity of each sorted population was above 95%. Study-wide results and caveats: Researchers reported that naive, central memory and Treg TCRB repertoires appeared more similar in patients than in healthy donors.

Every isolated RNA sample was fully reverse transcribed, so sequencing captured expressed TCRB transcripts. Here immunoSEQ multiplex PCR was the method, and the copy in TCRdb shows in-frame clones only, minus some. The sample has 300,000 to 400,000 clones; 8% are singletons. Notes on this clone: The antigen is undetermined.

Germline values: CDR1 SQVTM, CDR2 ANQGSEA. The V segment lost 1 base and the J segment 5 bases; nucleotides outside the gene matches: 23. This CDR3 spans 20 amino acids. This clonotype was obtained from a woman between 18 and 30 years old in good health. The rearrangement joins TRBV29-1 to TRBJ2-5, with 9 nucleotides matching TRBD1. Sequenced material: central memory CD4+ T cells from blood. DNA for the CDR3: TGCAGCGTTGAAGGCGTCCGGTATCTCTCGGGACAGGGATGGCGGGAGACCCAGTACTTC. It encodes CSVEGVRYLSGQGWRETQYF.